The 27 T cell receptor beta chains in this list originate from one sample, sequenced in a study of lymphopenia after photon versus proton radiotherapy. Assay used: immunoSEQ multiplex PCR; TCRdb lists only in-frame clones, some missing. The profile shows thousands of clones, more than 65% of them singletons. This material consisted of peripheral blood, taken from a patient treated with photon-based radiotherapy. The origin of the receptors is a man aged 25 to 40 with gastric cancer.

This chain connects TRBV7-9 to TRBJ2-6; D remains ambiguous. V was cut by 2 bases and J by 4 bases, with 12 bases left in between. Germline-derived CDR1 and CDR2 are SEHNR and FQNEAQ (reference sequence). The CDR3 is made up of 16 amino acids. For the CDR3, the DNA is TGTGCCAGCAGCTTAACACTGTCTTACGGGGCCAACGTCCTGACTTTC. Amino acids: CASSLTLSYGANVLTF. The complete variable domain, with remaining parts taken from reference TRBV7-9 and TRBJ2-6, reads DTGVSQNPRHKITKRGQNVTFRCDPISEHNRLYWYRQTLGQGPEFLTYFQNEAQLEKSRLLSDRFSAERPKGSFSTLEIQRTEQGDSAMYLCASSLTLSYGANVLTFGAGSRLTVL.

The J gene is TRBJ2-3, the V gene TRBV29-1, with D unclear. CDR1 and CDR2 from the germline V gene are SQVTM and ANQGSEA. V was shortened by 7 bases and J by 10 bases, with 15 bases between the two germline ends. This CDR3 region has 11 residues. The CDR3 DNA is TGCAGCGCACCCTGGAGATCTGCGCAGTATTTT. Its protein is CSAPWRSAQYF.

This rearrangement joins TRBV28 to TRBJ2-2; TRBD2 is a possible D gene (5 bases). The CDR3 covers 12 residues. CDR1 is MDHEN and CDR2 is SYDVKM in the germline V gene. Trimming took 10 bases from V and 2 from J, leaving 8 bases between them. The CDR3 is CAISGNTGELFF. As DNA, the CDR3 is TGTGCCATCTCGGGAAACACCGGGGAGCTGTTTTTT. Full variable domain (remainder filled in from reference TRBV28 and TRBJ2-2): DVKVTQSSRYLVKRTGEKVFLECVQDMDHENMFWYRQDPGLGLRLIYFSYDVKMKEKGDIPEGYSVSREKKERFSLILESASTNQTSMYLCAISGNTGELFFGEGSRLTVL.

This chain connects TRBV9 to TRBJ2-7; D is undetermined. Germline V CDR1 and CDR2: SGDLS, YYNGEE. This CDR3 comprises 14 residues. V was shortened by 0 bases and J by 3 bases, with 10 bases between the two germline ends. The CDR3 here is CASSVGEWGYEQYF. The CDR3 coding sequence is TGTGCCAGCAGCGTAGGAGAGTGGGGCTACGAGCAGTACTTC.

This clone was seen a few times. V and J are TRBV7-2 and TRBJ2-3, with 15 bases identical to TRBD2. After removal of 5 bases from V and 6 bases from J, the junction contained 6 bases not matched to a gene. The CDR3 runs to 16 residues. Germline CDR1 and CDR2: SGHTA and FQGNSA. The CDR3, as DNA: TGTGCCAGCAGCCCCTGGACTAGCGGGGGGGCGGATACGCAGTATTTT. Translated, it gives CASSPWTSGGADTQYF.

As concerns this clone: The junction departs from the called germline gene at one end, perhaps through a read error. The rearrangement links TRBV7-3 to TRBJ2-3, with D maybe TRBD1 (5 bases). The V gene's germline CDR1 is SGHTA and CDR2 FQGTGA. The CDR3 consists of 15 residues. CDR3 sequence reads: CASSLTGTSTDTQYF. CDR3 nucleotides: TGTGCCAGCAGCCTAACAGGAACTAGCACAGATACGCAGTATTTT.

The chain joins TRBV4-3 to TRBJ1-5; D is uncertain. Per the germline V gene, CDR1 is LGHNA and CDR2 is YSLEER. This CDR3 region has 14 residues. The V end lost 1 base, the J end lost 2 bases, and 6 bases lay between the germline ends. The CDR3 nucleotides are TGCGCCAGCAGCCAAGGTTCAGGCAATCAGCCCCAGCATTTT. It yields the protein CASSQGSGNQPQHF.

The chain carries TRBV5-4 and TRBJ2-3, with TRBD2 as a possible D gene (6 bases). CDR1 is SGHNT, CDR2 YYREEE, per germline (reference sequence). The V gene lost 5 bases and the J gene lost 2 bases, with 12 bases spanning the gap. CDR3 length: 14 residues. The CDR3 DNA sequence: TGTGCCAGCAGTACCGGGAGCCTCACAGATACGCAGTATTTT. Its translation is CASSTGSLTDTQYF.

This chain joins TRBV5-8 and TRBJ2-7; 12 bases match TRBD1. This CDR3 has 16 amino acids. CDR1 SGHTS and CDR2 YDEGEE come from the germline V gene. V was clipped by 2 bases and J by 4 bases; unmatched bases: 7. CDR3 region: CASSFGGTGGSYEQYF. For the CDR3, the DNA is TGTGCCAGCAGCTTTGGCGGGACAGGGGGCAGTTACGAGCAGTACTTC.

The rearrangement uses TRBV6-5 and TRBJ2-7; tentatively, D is TRBD2 (6 bases). CDR3 length: 15 amino acids. The germline V gene has CDR1 MNHEY and CDR2 SVGAGI. Trimming cost V 0 bases and J 0 bases, with 9 bases left between them. In DNA form, the CDR3 reads TGTGCCAGCAGTTACTCGATCGGGAGCTCCTACGAGCAGTACTTC. Translating gives CASSYSIGSSYEQYF.

This clone was seen once. The J gene is TRBJ2-6, the V gene TRBV19; D ambiguous. Germline-derived CDR1 and CDR2 are LNHDA and SQIVND (reference sequence). Trimming took off 4 bases at V and 1 base at J, with 8 bases between the two ends. This CDR3 contains 15 residues. The CDR3 bases are TGTGCCAGTAGTACCGGACCGTCTGGGGCCAACGTCCTGACTTTC. Translated, it gives CASSTGPSGANVLTF.

The V gene is TRBV7-9, the J gene TRBJ1-4; D remains ambiguous. Germline V gene data show CDR1 as SEHNR and CDR2 as FQNEAQ (reference sequence). The CDR3 is 13 residues long. The V end was cut by 5 bases, the J end by 8 bases, with 12 bases between. CDR3 loop: CASSVVEYEKLFF. The CDR3, as DNA: TGTGCCAGCAGCGTAGTTGAATACGAAAAACTGTTTTTT.

The chain combines TRBV5-1 with TRBJ2-7; 10 positions match TRBD1. CDR3 length: 15 residues. Trimming took 2 bases from V and 4 from J; bases not matched to a gene: 6. CDR1 is SGHRS and CDR2 is YFSETQ in the germline V gene. CDR3 loop: CASSLTTGGNYEQYF. CDR3 bases: TGCGCCAGCAGCTTAACGACAGGGGGCAATTACGAGCAGTACTTC.

This clone was seen a handful of times. The V gene is TRBV7-4, the J gene TRBJ2-1; perhaps TRBD2 as D (5 bases). Germline-derived CDR1 and CDR2 are SGHVT and SQSDAQ. The CDR3 sequence is 16 residues long. Trimming pared 1 base from V and 7 bases from J, leaving 17 bases between. Here the CDR3 reads CASSLDVRELGNEQFF. The DNA of the CDR3 is TGTGCCAGCAGCTTAGACGTGAGGGAGTTGGGGAATGAGCAGTTCTTC.

The V call is TRBV19, the J call TRBJ1-5; unclear D gene. Germline CDR1 reads LNHDA; CDR2 reads SQIVND (reference sequence). The CDR3 is 13 amino acids. With 0 bases removed from V and 5 bases from J, the gap between germline ends came to 5 bases. The DNA of the CDR3 is TGTGCCAGTAGTATAGACCGAGATCAGCCCCAGCATTTT. This translates into CASSIDRDQPQHF.

The table lists this clone with a count of one. This sequence joins TRBV6-1 and TRBJ1-6; D gene ambiguous. Germline CDR1 MNHNS, CDR2 SASEGT. The V and J ends lost 3 bases and 7 bases respectively, with 19 bases between them. This CDR3 region has 17 residues. CDR3 coding DNA: TGTGCCAGCAGTGACCTCTGGCCGGCTTCCAACAATTCACCCCTCCACTTT. Residues: CASSDLWPASNNSPLHF.

The J gene is TRBJ2-3, the V gene TRBV9; 8 nucleotides line up with TRBD2. Trimming took 3 bases from V and 2 from J; bases not matched to a gene: 5. Germline assignment: CDR1 SGDLS and CDR2 YYNGEE. This CDR3 is built from 15 residues. The CDR3 DNA reads as TGTGCCAGCAGCGCCGGGACTAGTTTCACAGATACGCAGTATTTT. Protein product: CASSAGTSFTDTQYF.

The chain recombines TRBV5-1 with TRBJ2-4; D is possibly TRBD1 (6 bases). CDR1 is SGHRS, CDR2 YFSETQ, per germline. The V end lost 7 bases, the J end lost 4 bases, and 12 bases lay between the germline ends. The CDR3 extends over 13 amino acids. The CDR3 reads CASLRQGKNIQYF. CDR3 coding DNA: TGCGCCAGCCTTAGGCAGGGGAAAAACATTCAGTACTTC.

This chain connects TRBV21-1 to TRBJ1-2; the table names TRBD1, a call not compared with the DNA. TRBV21-1 is flagged as a pseudogene. The CDR3 is made up of 14 amino acids. In nucleotides, the CDR3 is TGTGCCAGCAGACCGGGACAGATCAACTATGGCTACACCTTC. Its protein product is CASRPGQINYGYTF.

The V and J genes are TRBV6-1 and TRBJ1-6; weak D call: TRBD1 (6 bases). This CDR3 has 15 amino acids. V gave up 7 bases and J gave up 7 bases, with 17 bases separating them. Per germline, CDR1 MNHNS and CDR2 SASEGT. Here the CDR3 DNA reads TGTGCCAGCAAATGGGGGCTGAACGGGAATTCACCCCTCCACTTT. It yields the protein CASKWGLNGNSPLHF.

V and J are TRBV11-3 and TRBJ2-3; 15 bases match TRBD2. With V trimmed by 4 bases and J by 1 base, 6 bases remained unmatched. The CDR3 is 18 residues long. The V gene's germline CDR1 is SGHNT and CDR2 YENEEA. This CDR3 reads CASSSRGLAGGGTDTQYF. DNA of the CDR3: TGTGCCAGCAGCTCTAGGGGACTAGCGGGAGGAGGCACAGATACGCAGTATTTT.

The chain joins TRBV19 to TRBJ2-1; 12 positions agree with TRBD2. There are 18 residues in the CDR3. V was clipped by 7 bases and J by 2 bases; unmatched bases: 12. Germline V lookup: CDR1 LNHDA, CDR2 SQIVND (reference sequence). Here the CDR3 reads CASTATSGSGLAYNEQFF. DNA for the CDR3: TGTGCCAGTACCGCGACTAGCGGGAGTGGTTTAGCCTACAATGAGCAGTTCTTC.

By proportion, this clone is medium-sized (0.01 to 0.1%). The rearrangement uses TRBV19 and TRBJ1-1, with a tentative D call TRBD1 (5 bases). There are 14 residues in the CDR3. The V gene lost 4 bases and the J gene lost 2 bases, with 11 bases spanning the gap. Germline CDR1 is LNHDA and CDR2 is SQIVND (reference sequence). The CDR3: CASSTIQGNTEAFF. The CDR3 DNA reads TGTGCCAGTAGTACAATTCAGGGAAACACTGAAGCTTTCTTT.

The V call is TRBV10-3, the J call TRBJ2-7; 11 bases are a match to TRBD2. J lost 3 bases, V lost 0 bases, and 1 base had no gene match. The germline V gene encodes CDR1 ENHRY and CDR2 SYGVKD. This CDR3 has 15 amino acids. CDR3 protein: CAISESGTSGYEQYF. DNA of the CDR3: TGTGCCATCAGTGAGTCCGGGACTAGCGGCTACGAGCAGTACTTC.

The chain recombines TRBV18 with TRBJ1-3; D possibly corresponds to TRBD1 (5 bases). Trimming stripped 4 bases from V and 0 bases from J, with 16 bases between. Germline CDR1 reads KGHSH; CDR2 reads LQKENI. CDR3 length: 17 residues. The CDR3 DNA reads as TGTGCCAGCTCACTCAAACAACAGGAGAGCTCTGGAAACACCATATATTTT. This encodes CASSLKQQESSGNTIYF.

This chain links TRBV7-2 with TRBJ1-1; TRBD1 matches at 7 bases. V lost 5 bases and J lost 5; bases outside the gene matches: 8. Germline assignment: CDR1 SGHTA and CDR2 FQGNSA. The CDR3 sequence is 14 residues long. CDR3 bases: TGTGCCAGCAGCCGAGACAGGGTACGAACTGAAGCTTTCTTT. Protein product: CASSRDRVRTEAFF.

This chain uses TRBV19 with TRBJ2-5, with D perhaps matching TRBD1 (6 bases). Germline V gene sequence: CDR1 LNHDA, CDR2 SQIVND (reference sequence). Trimming shortened V by 10 bases and J by 1 base, and 16 bases separated the two germline ends. The length of the CDR3 is 14 residues. CDR3 sequence reads: CATRDEQGQETQYF. Written as DNA, the CDR3 is TGTGCCACCCGGGATGAACAGGGCCAAGAGACCCAGTACTTC.